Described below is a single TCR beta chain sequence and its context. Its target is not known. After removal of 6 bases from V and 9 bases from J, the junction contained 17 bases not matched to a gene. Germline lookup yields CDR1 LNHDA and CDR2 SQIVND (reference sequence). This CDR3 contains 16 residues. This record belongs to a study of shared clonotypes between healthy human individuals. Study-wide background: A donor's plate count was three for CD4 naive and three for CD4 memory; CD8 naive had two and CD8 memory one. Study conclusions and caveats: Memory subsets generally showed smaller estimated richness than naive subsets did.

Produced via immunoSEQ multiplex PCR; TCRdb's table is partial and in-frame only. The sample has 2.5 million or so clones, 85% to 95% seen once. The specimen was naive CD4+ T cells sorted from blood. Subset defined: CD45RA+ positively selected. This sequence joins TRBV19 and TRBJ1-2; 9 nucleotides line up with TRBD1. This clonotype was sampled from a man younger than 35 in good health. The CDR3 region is CASSPIEVGQGRSYTF. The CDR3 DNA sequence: TGTGCCAGTAGCCCGATCGAAGTGGGACAGGGAAGGAGCTACACCTTC.